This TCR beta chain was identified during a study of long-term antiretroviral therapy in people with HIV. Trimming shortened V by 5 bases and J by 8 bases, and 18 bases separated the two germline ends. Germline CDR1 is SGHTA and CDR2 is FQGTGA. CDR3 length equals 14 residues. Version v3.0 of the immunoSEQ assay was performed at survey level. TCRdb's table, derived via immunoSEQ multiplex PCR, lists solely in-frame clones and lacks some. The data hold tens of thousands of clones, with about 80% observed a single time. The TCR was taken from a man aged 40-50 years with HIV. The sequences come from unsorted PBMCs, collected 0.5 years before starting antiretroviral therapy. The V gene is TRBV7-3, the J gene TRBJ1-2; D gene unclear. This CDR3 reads CASSNSGRSGGYTF. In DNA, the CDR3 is TGTGCCAGCAGCAACAGTGGGAGATCGGGAGGCTACACCTTC.